Listed here is a single T cell receptor (beta chain). Its antigen is as yet unknown. Profiled with immunoSEQ multiplex PCR; TCRdb holds only in-frame clones, not every one. The sample comprises under 70,000 clones, 86% of which are singletons, and approximately 5.6% rests with the top ten. These data are taken from a study of T cells in localized non-small cell lung cancer. Findings and limits, study-wide: Uninvolved adjacent lung showed higher T cell clonality than tumor.

CDR1 and CDR2 from the germline V gene are MNHNS and SASEGT. V lost 7 bases, J lost 4 bases, and 14 bases lay in between. This CDR3 comprises 13 residues. The specimen was peripheral blood, collected before any cancer treatment. This rearrangement joins TRBV6-1 to TRBJ2-7; unclear D gene. This clonotype was obtained from a woman aged 35 to 70 with stage I lung adenocarcinoma. CDR3: CASMWAGSYEQYF. CDR3 bases: TGTGCCAGCATGTGGGCCGGTTCATACGAGCAGTACTTC.